The 31 T cell receptor beta chains below were found in one sample sequenced in a study of blood T cell repertoires in COVID-19. The protocol was immunoSEQ multiplex PCR, while the TCRdb copy is restricted to in-frame clones and leaves out a portion. The sample has approximately 170,000 clones; about 85% are singletons. The sample taken for sequencing was peripheral blood. The receptors were gathered from a man between 65 and 79 years old who had recovered from COVID-19.

The chain recombines TRBV2 with TRBJ2-7; D not certain. The CDR3 length is 12 residues. In germline, CDR1 is SNHLY, CDR2 FYNNEI. Trimming removed 6 bases from V and 4 bases from J, with 10 bases in between. CDR3 sequence reads: CASRAPGYEQYF. The CDR3 coding sequence is TGTGCCAGCAGAGCACCAGGATACGAGCAGTACTTC.

The rearrangement uses TRBV6-6 and TRBJ2-1; no clear D gene. The CDR3 is 13 amino acids. Per the germline V gene, CDR1 is MNHNY and CDR2 is SVGAGI (reference sequence). V was pared by 2 bases and J by 2 bases, with 4 bases between. The DNA for the CDR3 is TGTGCCAGCAGTTACGGGCCCTACAATGAGCAGTTCTTC. Its translation: CASSYGPYNEQFF.

The J gene is TRBJ1-6, the V gene TRBV4-1; D unclear. The CDR3 has 16 amino acids. CDR1 MGHRA and CDR2 YSYEKL come from the germline V gene. V lost 5 bases and J 7 bases, leaving 18 bases between the germline ends. CDR3 in amino acids: CASSSPLDTGNSPLHF. The CDR3 bases are TGCGCCAGCAGCTCGCCCTTAGACACGGGGAATTCACCCCTCCACTTT.

This clone was seen a handful of times. V is TRBV10-3 and J is TRBJ2-4; 7 nucleotides agree with TRBD2. CDR1 is ENHRY, CDR2 SYGVKD, per germline. The trim removed 6 bases at V and 8 bases at J, leaving 7 bases unmatched. There are 13 residues in the CDR3. This CDR3 is CAIRPGTTDIQYF. In DNA form, the CDR3 reads TGTGCCATCAGGCCCGGGACTACAGACATTCAGTACTTC.

This sequence joins TRBV24-1 and TRBJ2-1; D not certain. From germline, CDR1 is KGHDR and CDR2 SFDVKD. This CDR3 has 15 amino acids. The germline V and J ends were trimmed by 5 bases and 0 bases, with 10 bases remaining between them. The CDR3 loop is CATSALGSSYNEQFF. The DNA for the CDR3 is TGTGCCACCAGTGCGCTCGGTAGCTCCTACAATGAGCAGTTCTTC.

The chain is built from TRBV10-3 and TRBJ2-7; 9 bases agree with TRBD1. CDR3 size: 14 residues. Germline V gene data show CDR1 as ENHRY and CDR2 as SYGVKD. The V gene end was trimmed by 5 bases and the J gene end by 2 bases; junction bases not matched to a gene: 4. The CDR3 sequence is CAISPGTGTYEQYF. CDR3 nucleotides: TGTGCCATCAGTCCCGGGACAGGGACCTACGAGCAGTACTTC.

This clone was detected only a few times. The chain joins TRBV11-2 to TRBJ2-7; D might be TRBD1 (6 bases). CDR3 length: 14 residues. Deletions cut 5 bases from V and 7 bases from J, with 18 bases between. Germline V lookup: CDR1 SGHAT, CDR2 FQNNGV. CDR3 in DNA: TGTGCCAGCAGCCAACCCGTAGACAGGAGAGAGCAGTACTTC. Amino acid sequence: CASSQPVDRREQYF.

The chain uses TRBV2 and TRBJ1-5; D remains ambiguous. The CDR3 has 12 amino acids. Germline-derived CDR1 and CDR2 are SNHLY and FYNNEI. V shed 4 bases and J shed 9 bases, with 10 bases lying between them. CDR3 loop: CASSGRSGPQHF. The CDR3 DNA follows: TGTGCCAGCAGTGGTCGGTCAGGGCCCCAGCATTTT.

The rearrangement uses TRBV6-5 and TRBJ2-7, with 11 bases matching TRBD1. Germline CDR1 MNHEY, CDR2 SVGAGI. With V trimmed by 7 bases and J by 1 base, 3 bases remained unmatched. This CDR3 has 14 amino acids. This CDR3 is CASIGTGGSYEQYF. In nucleotides, the CDR3 is TGTGCCAGCATTGGGACAGGGGGGTCCTACGAGCAGTACTTC.

The rearrangement uses TRBV6-5 and TRBJ1-1; D may be TRBD1 (5 bases). The germline V gene has CDR1 MNHEY and CDR2 SVGAGI. V lost 10 bases and J 0 bases, leaving 12 bases between the germline ends. The CDR3 runs 13 residues. The CDR3 sequence is CATQGGMNTEAFF. CDR3 nucleotides: TGTGCCACTCAGGGCGGCATGAACACTGAAGCTTTCTTT.

V gene TRBV4-1 combines with J gene TRBJ2-2, with TRBD2 matching 8 bases. The CDR3 sequence is 14 residues long. CDR1 is MGHRA, CDR2 YSYEKL, per germline. V was clipped by 4 bases and J by 5 bases; unmatched bases: 3. CDR3 DNA sequence: TGCGCCAGCAGCCTAACTAGCGGTACCGGGGAGCTGTTTTTT. Its protein product is CASSLTSGTGELFF.

This clone showed up many times. The rearrangement uses TRBV7-9 and TRBJ1-1, with D uncertain. V lost 4 bases and J 6 bases, leaving 18 bases between the germline ends. This CDR3 has 15 amino acids. Looked up from germline, CDR1 is SEHNR and CDR2 is FQNEAQ (reference sequence). CDR3 sequence (DNA): TGTGCCAGCAGCTCAAGCAACAGTAAATTGGCTGAAGCTTTCTTT. Translated, it gives CASSSSNSKLAEAFF. Combining the CDR3 with reference TRBV7-9 and TRBJ1-1 gives the whole variable domain DTGVSQNPRHKITKRGQNVTFRCDPISEHNRLYWYRQTLGQGPEFLTYFQNEAQLEKSRLLSDRFSAERPKGSFSTLEIQRTEQGDSAMYLCASSSSNSKLAEAFFGQGTRLTVV.

This chain connects TRBV19 to TRBJ1-4; possible D gene TRBD1, 5 bases. The germline V gene encodes CDR1 LNHDA and CDR2 SQIVND (reference sequence). The V and J ends lost 7 bases and 0 bases respectively, with 9 bases between them. This CDR3 contains 14 residues. Written as DNA, the CDR3 is TGTGCCAGTAATCAGGGAACAACTAATGAAAAACTGTTTTTT. This translates into CASNQGTTNEKLFF.

The gene calls are TRBV6-6 and TRBJ2-7; 8 bases fit TRBD1. Germline V gene lookup returns CDR1 MNHNY and CDR2 SVGAGI (reference sequence). This CDR3 contains 14 residues. J gave up 5 bases and V 6 bases, and 9 bases lay outside the gene matches. Here the CDR3 DNA reads TGTGCCAGCAGATCCCGACAGGGGTCCCACGAGCAGTACTTC. This encodes CASRSRQGSHEQYF.

The chain links TRBV9 to TRBJ1-1; D might be TRBD1 (6 bases). This CDR3 has 11 amino acids. Trimming cost V 0 bases and J 10 bases, with 7 bases left between them. Germline CDR1 SGDLS, CDR2 YYNGEE. CDR3 region: CASSVVRGAFF. DNA for the CDR3: TGTGCCAGCAGCGTAGTCAGGGGAGCTTTCTTT. The entire variable domain, with the rest obtained from reference TRBV9 and TRBJ1-1, is as follows: DSGVTQTPKHLITATGQRVTLRCSPRSGDLSVYWYQQSLDQGLQFLIQYYNGEERAKGNILERFSAQQFPDLHSELNLSSLELGDSALYFCASSVVRGAFFGQGTRLTVV.

J is TRBJ2-2 and V is TRBV9; the match to TRBD2 covers 11 bases. Germline assignment: CDR1 SGDLS and CDR2 YYNGEE. This CDR3 has 16 residues. The junction had 5 bases not matched to a gene; V was cut back by 0 bases and J by 7 bases. The DNA for the CDR3 is TGTGCCAGCAGCGTAGAGACTAGCGGGATTGTCGGGGAGCTGTTTTTT. This encodes CASSVETSGIVGELFF.

With respect to this clone: An end of the junction differs from the germline gene, which may be a read error. The CDR3 region is CASRVESTDTQYF. CDR3 DNA sequence: TGTGCGAGCAGGGTGGAGAGCACAGATACGCAGTATTTT. This rearrangement joins TRBV7-9 to TRBJ2-3; perhaps TRBD1 as D (5 bases). Germline assignment: CDR1 SEHNR and CDR2 FQNEAQ (reference sequence). The CDR3 is made up of 13 amino acids.

The chain employs TRBV6-6 and TRBJ2-7; D is possibly TRBD1 (6 bases). The V and J ends lost 7 bases and 5 bases respectively, with 18 bases between them. This CDR3 comprises 14 residues. CDR1 and CDR2 (germline): MNHNY, SVGAGI (reference sequence). The CDR3 spells CASTTQSGVDEQYF. CDR3 nucleotides: TGTGCCAGCACCACACAGTCAGGGGTCGACGAGCAGTACTTC.

This clone was observed many times. The V and J genes are TRBV28 and TRBJ1-1; D is unclear. The length of the CDR3 is 14 residues. Germline CDR1 and CDR2: MDHEN and SYDVKM. Trimming left V 6 bases short and J 0 bases short, with 11 bases between. CDR3: CASRRPGLNTEAFF. The CDR3 region has the DNA TGTGCCAGCAGACGCCCGGGATTGAACACTGAAGCTTTCTTT.

To note about this clone: An end of the junction does not agree with germline; a read error may underlie this. V is TRBV7-9 and J is TRBJ1-3; no clear D gene. The CDR3 has 14 residues. Germline V gene lookup returns CDR1 SEHNR and CDR2 FQNEAQ (reference sequence). CDR3 sequence: CASSPRTSANTIYF. The CDR3, as DNA: TGTGCCAGCAGCCCCCGGACTTCTGCAAACACCATATATTTT.

J is TRBJ1-1 and V is TRBV4-1, with TRBD1 identical over 8 bases. The germline V gene encodes CDR1 MGHRA and CDR2 YSYEKL. This CDR3 contains 14 residues. V was pared by 1 base and J by 5 bases, with 3 bases of the junction left unmatched. This CDR3 is CASSQVTGETEAFF. The CDR3 DNA is TGCGCCAGCAGCCAAGTGACAGGGGAAACTGAAGCTTTCTTT.

This chain connects TRBV6-2 or TRBV6-3 to TRBJ2-5, with 9 bases that match TRBD2. Trimming removed 5 bases from V and 0 bases from J; junction bases left unmatched: 1. CDR1 and CDR2 from the germline V gene are MNHEY and SVGEGT. CDR3 length: 14 amino acids. CDR3 coding DNA: TGTGCCAGCAGTCTAGCGGGGTACCAAGAGACCCAGTACTTC. This encodes CASSLAGYQETQYF.

CDR3 nucleotides: TGTGCCAGCAGCGTAGACGTGGGACTTAGCACAGATACGCAGTATTTT. Amino acid sequence: CASSVDVGLSTDTQYF. This rearrangement joins TRBV9 to TRBJ2-3, with D perhaps matching TRBD2 (6 bases). Germline CDR1 is SGDLS and CDR2 is YYNGEE. V shed 0 bases and J shed 0 bases, with 11 bases lying between them. The CDR3 sequence is 16 residues long.

The genes are TRBV7-2 and TRBJ2-1; D gene uncertain. Trimming cost V 3 bases and J 9 bases, with 6 bases left between them. Germline V CDR1 and CDR2: SGHTA, FQGNSA. The CDR3 length is 11 residues. CDR3 sequence (DNA): TGTGCCAGCAGCTTCGTATCTGAGCAGTTCTTC. This sequence encodes CASSFVSEQFF.

The rearrangement joins TRBV19 to TRBJ2-2; TRBD1 aligns across 8 bases. V shed 3 bases, J shed 5 bases, and the junction held 2 bases outside the gene matches. Germline CDR1 LNHDA, CDR2 SQIVND (reference sequence). The CDR3 is made up of 14 amino acids. This chain's CDR3 is CASSMTGETGELFF. The CDR3 DNA follows: TGTGCCAGTAGTATGACAGGGGAAACCGGGGAGCTGTTTTTT.

The chain recombines TRBV4-3 with TRBJ2-5; 13 nucleotides agree with TRBD2. The V gene's germline CDR1 is LGHNA and CDR2 YSLEER. After removal of 5 bases from V and 7 bases from J, the junction contained 10 bases not matched to a gene. The CDR3 has 16 residues. The CDR3 spells CASSKLGTSGKVTQYF. DNA for the CDR3: TGCGCCAGCAGCAAACTTGGGACTAGCGGGAAGGTGACCCAGTACTTC.

This clone was counted a single time. V gene TRBV27 combines with J gene TRBJ1-4; 7 bases match TRBD1. This CDR3 has 15 residues. The V segment lost 6 bases and the J segment 8 bases; nucleotides outside the gene matches: 12. CDR1 and CDR2 (germline): MNHEY, SMNVEV (reference sequence). The CDR3 loop reads CASSPVTGFWEKLFF. CDR3 sequence (DNA): TGTGCCAGCAGCCCCGTGACAGGGTTTTGGGAAAAACTGTTTTTT.

This clone was recorded only once. The gene calls are TRBV10-3 and TRBJ2-3; D not certain. V dropped 7 bases and J dropped 0 bases, with 8 bases sitting between them. This CDR3 spans 13 amino acids. CDR1 is ENHRY and CDR2 is SYGVKD in the germline V gene. Here the CDR3 DNA reads TGTGCCATCAACTCCCCGAGCACAGATACGCAGTATTTT. Protein: CAINSPSTDTQYF.

The chain carries TRBV11-2 and TRBJ2-7; possibly TRBD1 for D (5 bases). CDR3 length equals 11 residues. Germline V gives CDR1 SGHAT, CDR2 FQNNGV. The V and J ends lost 2 bases and 7 bases respectively, with 6 bases between them. In nucleotides, the CDR3 is TGTGCCAGCAGCTTACAGGGAGAGCAGTACTTC. It is translated as CASSLQGEQYF.

The chain is built from TRBV7-2 and TRBJ2-7; tentatively, D is TRBD2 (5 bases). V lost 5 bases and J lost 4, with 12 bases in between. The germline gives CDR1 SGHTA, CDR2 FQGNSA. This CDR3 contains 13 residues. The CDR3 reads CASSHGGGYEQYF. CDR3 coding DNA: TGTGCCAGCAGCCATGGAGGCGGGTACGAGCAGTACTTC.

In its sample, this clone was seen a few times. The J gene is TRBJ2-2, the V gene TRBV3-1 (or the pseudogene TRBV3-2); no clear D gene. The CDR3 sequence is 14 residues long. The V gene lost 5 bases and the J gene lost 4 bases, with 11 bases spanning the gap. Germline loops: CDR1 LGHDT, CDR2 YNNKEL (reference sequence). CDR3: CASSSLLLTGELFF. The CDR3 DNA follows: TGTGCCAGCAGCTCACTGCTTCTCACCGGGGAGCTGTTTTTT.